This TCR beta chain was sequenced for a study of control samples from healthy donors and cancer patients. Sequenced by immunoSEQ multiplex PCR; TCRdb stores in-frame clones only, minus some. This table has 400,000 to 500,000 clones, 75% to 95% appearing once. Sample: PBMCs. The clonotype comes from a man aged 35 to 55 with head and neck cancer.

As DNA, the CDR3 is TGTGCCAGCAGTACAGGGGGCGATGGCTACACCTTC. It encodes CASSTGGDGYTF. The chain has TRBV6-5 and TRBJ1-2; TRBD1 aligns across 9 bases. V dropped 5 bases and J dropped 6; count of bases not matched to a gene: 1. Germline loops: CDR1 MNHEY, CDR2 SVGAGI. The CDR3 length is 12 residues.